These T cell receptor beta chains were read from a single sample in a study of cytomegalovirus exposure and HLA in healthy donors. Clones were sequenced by immunoSEQ multiplex PCR, and TCRdb holds only the in-frame ones, with some missing. The sample contains 150,000 or so clones, approximately 80% of which appear only once. Sequenced input: PBMCs. The receptors derive from a man aged 25-45 years in good health and CMV-seropositive. The CDR3 runs from the conserved cysteine through the conserved F or W. A D gene is named only where the DNA matches it firmly. Not every row has a clone size; where given, it reads once, few, many or a size class.

clone_size	j_call	v_call	d_call	cdr3_nt	cdr3_aa
NA	TRBJ1-5	TRBV10-2	NA	TGCGCCAGCAGTGGGCATTCTCCGAGCAATCAGCCCCAGCATTTT	CASSGHSPSNQPQHF
NA	TRBJ2-7	TRBV9	NA	TGTGCCAGCAGCGAGGGACTTTCCATGACCTACGAGCAGTACTTC	CASSEGLSMTYEQYF
NA	TRBJ2-1	TRBV7-8	NA	TGTGCCAGCAGTTCCTCAGGGGTGAGGGAGCAGTTCTTC	CASSSSGVREQFF
NA	TRBJ2-1	TRBV7-9	TRBD2	TGTGCCAGCAGACCCGGACTAGCGGGGGGCGATGAGCAGTTCTTC	CASRPGLAGGDEQFF
NA	TRBJ1-2	TRBV27	TRBD1	TGTGCCAGCAGTTCAAAGGACAGGGTCGCCTATGGCTACACCTTC	CASSSKDRVAYGYTF
NA	TRBJ1-2	TRBV28	NA	TGTGCCAGCAGTTCCTCCGCCGCGACTTCTAACTATGGCTACACCTTC	CASSSSAATSNYGYTF
NA	TRBJ2-5	TRBV28	NA	TGTGCCAGCAGTCTCGAAGAGACCCAGTACTTC	CASSLEETQYF
NA	TRBJ2-1	TRBV5-6	TRBD2	TGTGCCAGCAGCTTAGGGACTAGCGGACTAACCCTACAATGGGAGCAGTTCTTC	CASSLGTSGLTLQWEQFF
NA	TRBJ1-1	TRBV5-6	TRBD1	TGTGCCAGCAGCTGGGGGACAGGGGGAAACACTGAAGCTTTCTTT	CASSWGTGGNTEAFF
NA	TRBJ2-2	TRBV29-1	NA	TGCAGCGTTGCTACCGGGACTCCGACCGGGGAGCTGTTTTTT	CSVATGTPTGELFF
few	TRBJ1-1	TRBV19	TRBD1	TGTGCCAGTAGTATCGTCCCGGGACAGGGAGTGGGCACTGAAGCTTTCTTT	CASSIVPGQGVGTEAFF
NA	TRBJ1-2	TRBV6-4	NA	TGTGCCAGCAGCCCCGGGGGACCTCCATATGGCTACACCTTC	CASSPGGPPYGYTF
NA	TRBJ2-2	TRBV2	NA	TGTGCCAGCAGTGTCAGACTCAGAGACGGGGAGCTATTTTTT	CASSVRLRDGELFF
NA	TRBJ2-1	TRBV7-9	TRBD2	TGTGCCAGCAGCCCCCTAGCGGGGGGCTACAATGAGCAGTTCTTC	CASSPLAGGYNEQFF
NA	TRBJ1-5	TRBV2	NA	TGTGCCAGCAGTACGAGGCCTAATCAGCCCCAGCATTTT	CASSTRPNQPQHF
NA	TRBJ2-3	TRBV11-2	TRBD2	TGTGCCAGCAGCCAGGGACTAGCGGCCCTCGGAGATACGCAGTATTTT	CASSQGLAALGDTQYF
NA	TRBJ2-3	TRBV13	NA	TGTGCCAGCAGCTTAGTAGGGGTTGGGGGCTTCACAGATACGCAGTATTTT	CASSLVGVGGFTDTQYF
once	TRBJ2-5	TRBV11-3	TRBD2	TGTGCCAGCAGCTTAAGGACTAGCGGGAGGGGAGTAGAGACCCAGTACTTC	CASSLRTSGRGVETQYF
NA	TRBJ2-3	TRBV7-3	NA	TGTGCCAGCAGCCCCCCGGGTGCGTGGACGCAGTATTTT	CASSPPGAWTQYF
few	TRBJ2-2	TRBV4-1	TRBD2	TGCGCCAGCAGCCGGGCGGGGGTAAGGGGGGAGCTGTTTTTT	CASSRAGVRGELFF
once	TRBJ2-1	TRBV5-1	TRBD2	TGCGCCAGCAGCCGGGGGGGCAATGAGCAGTTCTTC	CASSRGGNEQFF
NA	TRBJ2-3	TRBV7-8	NA	TGTGCCAGCAGTCTAAGCACAGATACGCAGTATTTT	CASSLSTDTQYF
NA	TRBJ2-2	TRBV2	TRBD2	TGTGCCAGCAGGGACTTAGCGGGGGTCACCGGGGAGCTGTTTTTT	CASRDLAGVTGELFF
NA	TRBJ2-3	TRBV5-1	TRBD1	TGCGCCAGCAGCCCGGACAGGGGGGCAGATACGCAGTATTTT	CASSPDRGADTQYF
NA	TRBJ1-4	TRBV28	NA	TGTGCCAGCAGTTCACAGCCTAAGACAGCAACTAATGAAAAACTGTTTTTT	CASSSQPKTATNEKLFF
NA	TRBJ2-1	TRBV19	NA	TGTGCCAGTACCGCCGACAGGTCAACCGACAATGAGCAGTTCTTC	CASTADRSTDNEQFF
NA	TRBJ2-2	TRBV28	TRBD1	TGTGCCAGCAGTCAAGGGGACAGGCTGGGGGCCGGGGAGCTGTTTTTT	CASSQGDRLGAGELFF
NA	TRBJ2-6	TRBV28	TRBD1	TGTGCCAGCAGCCGTATCAGGCCGGGACAGGGAGCTGGGGCCAACGTCCTGACTTTC	CASSRIRPGQGAGANVLTF
NA	TRBJ2-1	TRBV30	TRBD1	TGTGCCTGGGGACAGGGCCATGAGCAGTTCTTC	CAWGQGHEQFF
NA	TRBJ2-6	TRBV6-1	NA	TGTGCCAGCACCCGGGGGATTTCTGGGGCCAACGTCCTGACTTTC	CASTRGISGANVLTF
once	TRBJ2-5	TRBV6-5	TRBD2	TGTGCCAGCAAGAGAGGACTAGCGAACCAAGAGACCCAGTACTTC	CASKRGLANQETQYF
NA	TRBJ2-7	TRBV6-6	TRBD1	TGTGCCAGCAGTTACCTGGGACAGGGGGTCTACGAGCAGTACTTC	CASSYLGQGVYEQYF
few	TRBJ1-2	TRBV4-2	TRBD1	TGTGCCAGCAGCCAGGTGACAGGGAACGATGGCTACACCTTC	CASSQVTGNDGYTF
NA	TRBJ1-1	TRBV2	NA	TGTGCCAGCAGTCGGAGGAACACTGAAGCTTTCTTT	CASSRRNTEAFF
once	TRBJ1-2	TRBV29-1	NA	TGCAGCGTTGAAGGCACCCAGGCGACGGGGGGCTACACCTTC	CSVEGTQATGGYTF
NA	TRBJ1-2	TRBV2	NA	TGTGCCAGCAGGGCCGGGAGCTACACCTTC	CASRAGSYTF
NA	TRBJ2-1	TRBV28	TRBD2	TGTGCCAGCTTGGGAGGGTGGAATGAGCAGTTCTTC	CASLGGWNEQFF
NA	TRBJ2-5	TRBV30	NA	TGTGCCTGGAGTGCGGGGGAGACCCAGTACTTC	CAWSAGETQYF
few	TRBJ2-7	TRBV7-9	TRBD1	TGTGCCAGCAGCTCCTTTGGGGACAGGGCCTCCCAGGGCCCCTACGAGCAGTACTTC	CASSSFGDRASQGPYEQYF
NA	TRBJ2-7	TRBV6-1	NA	TGTGCCAGCAGTTCCCTCTACGAGCAGTACTTC	CASSSLYEQYF
NA	TRBJ2-2	TRBV28	NA	TGTGCCAGCAGTCGATCACAGAACACCGGGGAGCTGTTTTTT	CASSRSQNTGELFF
NA	TRBJ2-3	TRBV6-1	NA	TGTGCCAGCAGTCTTAACCTACGCACAGATACGCAGTATTTT	CASSLNLRTDTQYF
NA	TRBJ1-2	TRBV19	NA	TGTGCCAGTAGATCAGGTTCGGATGGCTACACCTTC	CASRSGSDGYTF
NA	TRBJ2-7	TRBV5-8	NA	TGTGCCAGCAGCGCCAGACTAGTCTACGAGCAGTACTTC	CASSARLVYEQYF
NA	TRBJ2-7	TRBV18	TRBD1	TGTGCCAGCTCACCACTGGGACAGGGGCTCTCCTACGAGCAGTACTTC	CASSPLGQGLSYEQYF
NA	TRBJ2-5	TRBV6-1	NA	TGTGCCACCCGCGCGGGGAAGGAAGAGACCCAGTACTTC	CATRAGKEETQYF
NA	TRBJ2-1	TRBV19	NA	TGTGCCAGTGCCTATAGTGTGGATGAGCAGTTCTTC	CASAYSVDEQFF
NA	TRBJ2-7	TRBV28	TRBD1	TGTGCCAGCAGTTTGACAGGGGGGGTCTACGAGCAGTACTTC	CASSLTGGVYEQYF
few	TRBJ1-1	TRBV6-5	NA	TGTGCCAGCAGTTACTCCAGGGGCACTGAAGCTTTCTTT	CASSYSRGTEAFF
NA	TRBJ2-2	TRBV9	TRBD2	TGTGCCAGCAGCCCGCGTGGAGCGGGGGTATCGGGGGAGCTGTTTTTT	CASSPRGAGVSGELFF
NA	TRBJ1-2	TRBV28	NA	TGTGCCAGCCTAACGACACAGGGATACTATGGCTACACCTTC	CASLTTQGYYGYTF
NA	TRBJ1-5	TRBV27	NA	TGTGCCAGCAGTCCACTACAAGAGGATCAGCCCCAGCATTTT	CASSPLQEDQPQHF
NA	TRBJ1-1	TRBV19	NA	TGTGCCAGCCTATCCGACAGAAAGAACACTGAAGCTTTCTTT	CASLSDRKNTEAFF
NA	TRBJ2-3	TRBV7-9	NA	TGTGCCAGCAGCTCTGACTGGAGCACAGATACGCAGTATTTT	CASSSDWSTDTQYF
NA	TRBJ2-5	TRBV10-3	TRBD1	TGTGCCATCAGCCTTCAGGGGGCTCTGGAGACCCAGTACTTC	CAISLQGALETQYF
NA	TRBJ1-6	TRBV7-2	NA	TGTGCCAGCAGCTTACAGGGGACGGAAAATAATTCACCCCTCCACTTT	CASSLQGTENNSPLHF
few	TRBJ1-1	TRBV2	NA	TGTGCCAGCAGTGAAATTCCAGGCCTCATGAACACTGAAGCTTTCTTT	CASSEIPGLMNTEAFF
NA	TRBJ1-5	TRBV18	NA	TGTGCCAGCTCACCACCGGGGGGATATCAGCCCCAGCATTTT	CASSPPGGYQPQHF
NA	TRBJ2-1	TRBV11-2	NA	TGTGCCAGCAGCTCTATCAGGGGGGCCCCCTACAATGAGCAGTTCTTC	CASSSIRGAPYNEQFF
few	TRBJ2-1	TRBV5-1	NA	TGCGCCAGCAGCTTGATGACACCGATCTACAATGAGCAGTTCTTC	CASSLMTPIYNEQFF